This T cell receptor (beta chain) emerged from a study of early T cells in non-severe SARS-CoV-2 infection. Findings and caveats of the study: Matching results from VDJdb favored anti-spike CD8 responses, leaving private and CD4 specificities undetected.

The library protocol tagged individual cDNA molecules with unique molecular identifiers. Using its own MiXCR run on the 5' RACE reads, TCRdb lists one record per CDR3 protein. The repertoire includes around 83,000 distinct CDR3 sequences, more than 9% of them detected once, and roughly 8% sits in the top ten. Details on this clonotype: Its antigen is unknown.

Germline V gene data show CDR1 as SGHTA and CDR2 as FQGNSA. Deletions cut 5 bases from V and 1 base from J, with 12 bases between. The CDR3 runs to 15 residues. The TCR comes from an adult who was a healthcare worker with PCR-confirmed SARS-CoV-2 infection or an uninfected control (not recorded which). The V call is TRBV7-2, the J call TRBJ1-5; D is perhaps TRBD1 (5 bases). Sequenced here: whole blood, sampled at baseline. The CDR3 coding sequence is TGTGCCAGCAGCACCCAGGGTCCAAGCAATCAGCCCCAGCATTTT. It specifies CASSTQGPSNQPQHF.